This TCR beta chain stems from a study of regulatory T cells in long-lasting Graves disease. In germline, CDR1 is KGHDR, CDR2 SFDVKD. The CDR3 totals 13 residues. Trimming removed 6 bases from V and 6 bases from J, with 12 bases in between. This clonotype showed up many times. Researchers made TCR beta libraries by using iRepertoire HTBI primers and running Arm-PCR on CDR3 regions. A single record per CDR3 protein comes from TCRdb applying MiXCR to the multiplex PCR reads. Among more than 300,000 distinct CDR3 sequences, around 15% were seen once, and the ten largest hold 22%. The time point was: newly diagnosed GD, antithyroid drugs for less than 3 months. Generation of the TCR library employed RNA extracted from PBMCs. It was American Thyroid Association guidelines that determined Graves' disease diagnosis.

This chain connects TRBV24-1 to TRBJ2-3; D not resolved. This receptor was obtained from a female donor with Graves disease. The material was peripheral blood mononuclear cells (PBMCs), obtained at new diagnosis, from a patient treated with antithyroid drugs. The CDR3 reads CATSSNMDDTQYF. The CDR3 coding sequence is TGTGCCACCAGTTCAAACATGGATGATACGCAGTATTTT.